The T cell receptor beta chain described here comes from a study of T cell changes during pregnancy in multiple sclerosis. This CDR3 spans 11 amino acids. The V and J ends lost 4 bases and 8 bases respectively, with 8 bases between them. The germline CDR1 and CDR2 sequences are MNHEY and SVGAGI. This clone has just one count. Some clones are missing from TCRdb's copy, which holds only in-frame ones; the method was immunoSEQ multiplex PCR. The data show 49,000 or so clones, 80% to 95% seen once. The rearrangement uses TRBV6-5 and TRBJ1-1; TRBD1 might be the D (5 bases). Sequencing used peripheral blood, obtained in the third trimester of pregnancy. This receptor was taken from a female donor with multiple sclerosis, enrolled in a pregnancy study. The CDR3 loop reads CASSWGREAFF. CDR3 nucleotides: TGTGCCAGCAGTTGGGGCAGGGAAGCTTTCTTT.